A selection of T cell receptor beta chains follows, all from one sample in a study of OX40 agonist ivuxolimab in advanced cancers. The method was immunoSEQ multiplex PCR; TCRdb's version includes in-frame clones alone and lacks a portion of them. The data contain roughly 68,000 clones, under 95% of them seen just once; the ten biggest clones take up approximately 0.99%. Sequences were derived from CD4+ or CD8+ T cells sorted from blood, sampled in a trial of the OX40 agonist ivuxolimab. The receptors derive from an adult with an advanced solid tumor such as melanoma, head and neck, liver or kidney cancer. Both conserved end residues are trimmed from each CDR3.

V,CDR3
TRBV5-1,ASSSATGYQETQY
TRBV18,ASSPLGASGGTSYEQY
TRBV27,ASSLTSGRVSYNEQF
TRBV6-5,ASSLSQGTYEQY
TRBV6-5,ASSEALRYEQY
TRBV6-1,ASSVESLGSGNTIY
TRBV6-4,ASSDFAGTQY
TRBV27,ASAGRNEQY
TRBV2,ASSVGGRRDTQY
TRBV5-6,ASSLSKETQY
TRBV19,ASSMDRGLQGYT
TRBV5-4,ASRSGTTGELF
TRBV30,AWSVDRVTDTQY
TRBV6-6,ASSPPGDIQY
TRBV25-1,ASSDAGGHAEYT
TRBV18,ASSPQVAGGDEQF
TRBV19,ASRAGEETQY
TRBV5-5,ASSSGFSGNTIY
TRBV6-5,ASSYLGSRLNTEAF
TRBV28,ASRKGSGEAF
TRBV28,ASSWDTHEQY
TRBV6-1,ASSGHKGFSTEAF
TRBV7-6,ASSLKGQGINEQY
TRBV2,ASSGSGGSNYGYT
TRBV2,ASTRRASSPLH
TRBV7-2,ASSPGGASPTNEKLF
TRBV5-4,ASSLGWGGTEAF
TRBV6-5,ASSVTSGSLYEQY
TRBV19,ASTDRGSTDTQY
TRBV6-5,ASSARGELGGYT
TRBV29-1,SVAVYGYT
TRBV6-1,ASSEEVNYGYT
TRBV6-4,ASSKQGFTEAF
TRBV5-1,ASSLGGRDQPQH
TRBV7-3,ASSLNLQETQY
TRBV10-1,ASSVDVVGTQY
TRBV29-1,SLGDRQANYGYT